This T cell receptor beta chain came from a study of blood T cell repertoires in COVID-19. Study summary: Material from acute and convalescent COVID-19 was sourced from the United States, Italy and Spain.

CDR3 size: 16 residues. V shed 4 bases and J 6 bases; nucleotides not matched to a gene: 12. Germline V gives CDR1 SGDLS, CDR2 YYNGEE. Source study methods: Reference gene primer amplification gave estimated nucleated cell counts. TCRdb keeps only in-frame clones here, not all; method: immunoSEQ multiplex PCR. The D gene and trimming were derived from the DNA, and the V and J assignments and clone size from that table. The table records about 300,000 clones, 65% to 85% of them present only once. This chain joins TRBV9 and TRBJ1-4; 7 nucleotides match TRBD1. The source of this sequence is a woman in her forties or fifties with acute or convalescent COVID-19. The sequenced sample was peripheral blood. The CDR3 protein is CASSLASSGGDEKLFF. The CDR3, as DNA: TGTGCCAGCAGCTTAGCGAGTTCAGGGGGTGATGAAAAACTGTTTTTT. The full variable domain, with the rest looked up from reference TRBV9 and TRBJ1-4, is DSGVTQTPKHLITATGQRVTLRCSPRSGDLSVYWYQQSLDQGLQFLIQYYNGEERAKGNILERFSAQQFPDLHSELNLSSLELGDSALYFCASSLASSGGDEKLFFGSGTQLSVL.